The T cell receptor (beta chain) described here comes from a study of T cell responses to AZD1222 COVID-19 vaccine. Broader study findings: The donor group comprised mostly white British people and more females; the analysis possibly underestimated clonal diversity. In all cases, repertoires were sampled only after the peak T cell response. Nearly half of spike-specific TCRs reportedly target unmutated variant regions. Mapped onto spike, vaccine-associated CD4 TCRs spanned it and were dominant at 160-218 and 743-854.

The CDR3 is 19 residues long. Looked up from germline, CDR1 is MDHEN and CDR2 is SYDVKM. The germline V and J ends were trimmed by 5 bases and 0 bases, with 24 bases remaining between them. Notes on this clone: Its antigen is not identified.

Sequencing was performed with immunoSEQ multiplex PCR; in TCRdb, only in-frame clones are kept and a portion is missing. This table holds 150,000 to 200,000 clones, about 91% found once. The input for sequencing was peripheral blood, taken 28 days after the second AZD1222 dose. V usage is TRBV28 and J usage is TRBJ2-3, with D possibly matching TRBD1 (6 bases). This receptor was obtained from an adult who received the AZD1222 COVID-19 vaccine. CDR3 DNA sequence: TGTGCCAGCAGTCGACTGAACCCCCACAGGGCTCCTAGCACAGATACGCAGTATTTT. Protein: CASSRLNPHRAPSTDTQYF.